This T cell receptor (beta chain) comes out of a study of CD8+CD57+ T cells in acquired aplastic anemia. Turning to the study itself: Sorted CD4+ and CD8+ cells yielded DNA averaging around 3 ug. Overall study results and limits: CD8+ Simpson's diversity did not differ significantly between patients and controls.

Genomic DNA was employed as the template in profiling TCR beta VDJ and CDR3. One entry per CDR3 protein, called by TCRdb with MiXCR from the reads. The data contain 150,000 to 200,000 distinct CDR3 sequences, roughly 64% of them singletons. The CDR3 runs to 16 residues. V lost 6 bases to trimming and J lost 7 bases; unmatched junction nucleotides: 12. From germline, CDR1 is LNHDA and CDR2 SQIVND (reference sequence). As to this clonotype: The antigen remains unidentified.

The receptor comes from a human donor with severe aplastic anemia or a healthy control (not recorded which). Sequencing used sorted CD4+, CD8+, or CD8+CD57+ T cells (not recorded which) from PBMCs. The gene calls are TRBV19 and TRBJ2-2; TRBD2 agrees at 9 bases. The CDR3 protein is CASSTRRSGGHGELFF. CDR3 DNA: TGTGCCAGTAGCACGCGACGGAGCGGGGGGCACGGGGAGCTGTTTTTT.